Shown below are 8 T cell receptor beta chains from a single sample sequenced in a study of blood T cells in healthy people across ages. A sample-barcoded 5' primer and a J-beta primer mix were used in a second PCR of roughly 7 to 11 cycles. TCRdb independently ran MiXCR on the 5' RACE reads; one entry per CDR3 protein. The sample has over 500,000 distinct CDR3 sequences; over 40% are singletons. Input material: blood. All receptors come from an elderly woman in good health.

This clonotype turned up a few times. This chain connects TRBV11-1 to TRBJ2-2; the D is unclear. Germline-derived CDR1 and CDR2 are SGHAT and FQDESV (reference sequence). Trimming took off 4 bases at V and 6 bases at J, with 12 bases between the two ends. The CDR3 covers 14 residues. CDR3 in DNA: TGTGCCAGCAGCTCAGACGCGCAGGCCGGGGAGCTGTTTTTT. As protein: CASSSDAQAGELFF.

The rearrangement joins TRBV11-2 to TRBJ2-2; D gene unclear. The V end lost 5 bases, the J end lost 2 bases, and 12 bases lay between the germline ends. The CDR3 has 15 residues. Germline CDR1 is SGHAT and CDR2 is FQNNGV. CDR3 sequence (DNA): TGTGCCAGCAGCCCAAGGGCGGTCAACACCGGGGAGCTGTTTTTT. Translated: CASSPRAVNTGELFF.

The chain uses TRBV29-1 and TRBJ2-1; D is possibly TRBD1 (5 bases). V shed 1 base and J shed 6 bases, with 22 bases lying between them. The CDR3 consists of 17 residues. Germline V lookup: CDR1 SQVTM, CDR2 ANQGSEA. The CDR3 loop reads CSVEGRMGRKSGNEQFF. DNA for the CDR3: TGCAGCGTTGAAGGGCGTATGGGGCGGAAATCCGGCAATGAGCAGTTCTTC.

The chain combines TRBV20-1 with TRBJ2-1; TRBD2 might be the D (5 bases). Trimming pared 1 base from V and 3 bases from J, leaving 22 bases between. CDR1 is DFQATT and CDR2 is SNEGSKA in the germline V gene (reference sequence). CDR3 length equals 18 residues. CDR3 in DNA: TGCAGTGCTAGAGGTCCCACGCCTGTGAGGGAGCACTACAATGAGCAGTTCTTC. The encoded protein is CSARGPTPVREHYNEQFF.

The genes are TRBV5-5 and TRBJ2-5; perhaps TRBD2 as D (5 bases). CDR3 size: 13 residues. Between the trimmed V and J ends, which lost 6 bases and 11 bases, there was a span of 20 bases. From germline, CDR1 is SGHKS and CDR2 YYEKEE (reference sequence). The CDR3 protein is CASNSRTVNEQYF. As DNA, the CDR3 is TGTGCCAGCAACTCTCGGACTGTCAATGAGCAGTACTTC.

There are a few counts of this clonotype. The rearrangement joins TRBV7-7 to TRBJ2-3; no firm D call. The CDR3 is made up of 14 amino acids. Trimming removed 4 bases at V and 2 bases at J, with 10 bases between. CDR1 and CDR2 from the germline V gene are SSHAT and FNYEAQ (reference sequence). The CDR3 sequence: CASSSDPHTDTQYF. CDR3 sequence (DNA): TGTGCCAGCAGCTCGGACCCGCACACAGATACGCAGTATTTT.

This clonotype occurred many times. This CDR3 is CASSLGGVSNNEQFF. The CDR3 bases are TGTGCCAGCAGTTTAGGCGGGGTCTCGAACAATGAGCAGTTCTTC. This chain joins TRBV28 and TRBJ2-1; TRBD2 might be the D (6 bases). From germline, CDR1 is MDHEN and CDR2 SYDVKM. The CDR3 is made up of 15 amino acids. Trimming took off 2 bases at V and 5 bases at J, with 13 bases between the two ends.

V usage is TRBV6-5 and J usage is TRBJ1-6; D unclear. V was shortened by 6 bases and J by 10 bases, with 22 bases between the two germline ends. CDR1 MNHEY and CDR2 SVGAGI come from the germline V gene. The CDR3 is 16 residues long. DNA for the CDR3: TGTGCCAGCAGACCCCGGGTGGTCGGAATCGGATCACCCCTCCACTTT. Translating gives CASRPRVVGIGSPLHF.